This TCR beta chain was identified in a study of T-cell reconstitution after alpha-beta-depleted transplantation in children (dated by TCRdb to the mid-2010s). At the level of the whole study: Using TCR repertoire profiling, the study quantitatively followed how T-cell immune reconstitution unfolded in children after TCRalphabeta/CD19-depleted allogeneic hematopoietic cell transplantation.

The CDR3 numbers 14 residues from cysteine through phenylalanine. Kept here is only the CDR3 DNA, which spans 42 bases and is read in frame from base 1. The germline V gene encodes CDR1 DFQATT and CDR2 SNEGSKA (reference sequence). V loses 6 bases of germline sequence and J loses 8 bases, and the interval between the two ends is 22 bases. This clonotype has at least ten counts. Its antigen has not been determined. Per-base qualities were not stored, and no clone one base away is much larger. Library preparation employed PCR. The sample was run on an Illumina HiSeq 2500. Molecular barcoding was employed in the preparation of TCR libraries, with unique molecular identifiers being used to normalize TCRbeta repertoire quantification. The raw public reads went through TCRdb reprocessing: fastp at Q25, MiXCR clone calling, in-frame beta chains kept. Merged by CDR3 protein, the rows form single entries marked with the most common genes and DNA. This sample gives around 670,000 distinct CDR3 sequences in total; about an eighth of them show up just once. 0.79% of the sample comes from the top ten.

Summary of the overall study and its limitations: In some patients, the high TCRbeta diversity seen at day 60 was put down to recipient T cells and intrathymic progenitors that had survived conditioning. The apparently early recovery of alphabetaT-cell counts about two months after transplant reportedly depended on only several hundred rapidly expanded clones that came from non-depleted graft cells. Over the following months the frequencies of hyperexpanded clones went down, and after one year T-cell counts and TCRbeta diversity were mostly credited to newly produced T cells.

The treatment or condition label for this specimen denotes: allogeneic hematopoietic cell transplantation with graft depleted of TCRalphabeta T cells and CD19 B cells. The children who served as transplant recipients had been given grafts of TCRalphabeta/CD19-depleted allogeneic hematopoietic cells. The sequencing used PBMCs, collected before TCRalphabeta/CD19-depleted stem cell transplant. The chain was built from TRBV20-1 and TRBJ1-2; D gene: possibly TRBD1, on 6 matching bases. The TCR sequence derives from a girl aged 2-10 years with congenital amegakaryocytic thrombocytopenia, due to receive a stem cell transplant. The CDR3 protein: CSAAKGTSIAGYTF. The nucleotide sequence is given as TGCAGTGCGGCAAAAGGGACATCAATCGCCGGCTACACCTTC.